These T cell receptor beta chains were read from a single sample in a study of CD8+CD57+ T cells in acquired aplastic anemia. From the reads, TCRdb called clonotypes with MiXCR, one entry per CDR3 protein. The data contain about 190,000 distinct CDR3 sequences, about half of them singletons. The sample was sorted CD4+, CD8+, or CD8+CD57+ T cells (not recorded which) from PBMCs. The receptors originated from a human donor in good health, serving as a control. Both conserved end residues are part of each CDR3. D genes are given only for firm matches. Some rows mark clone size as missing; the rest say once, few, many or name a class of expanded clone.

d_gene: TRBD1; j_gene: TRBJ1-5; abundance: .; v_gene: TRBV7-2; CDR3aa: CASSTNSGTGVQPQHF; CDR3nt: TGTGCCAGCAGCACGAACTCCGGGACAGGGGTTCAGCCCCAGCATTTT
d_gene: .; j_gene: TRBJ1-1; abundance: .; v_gene: TRBV9; CDR3aa: CASSVVSDEAFF; CDR3nt: TGTGCCAGCAGCGTAGTGTCAGATGAAGCTTTCTTT
d_gene: .; j_gene: TRBJ1-2; abundance: .; v_gene: TRBV10-2; CDR3aa: CACSDGAYGYTF; CDR3nt: TGCGCCTGCAGTGATGGGGCTTACGGCTACACCTTC
d_gene: .; j_gene: TRBJ1-6; abundance: .; v_gene: TRBV7-2; CDR3aa: CASSLRSGGRSLHF; CDR3nt: TGTGCCAGCAGCTTAAGGAGCGGGGGACGTTCCCTCCACTTT
d_gene: .; j_gene: TRBJ1-3; abundance: many; v_gene: TRBV4-3; CDR3aa: CASSRTTGPGNTIYF; CDR3nt: TGCGCCAGCAGCCGAACGACAGGTCCTGGAAACACCATATATTTT
d_gene: TRBD2; j_gene: TRBJ2-5; abundance: .; v_gene: TRBV10-3; CDR3aa: CASGPGTGIAGGRYRETQYF; CDR3nt: TGTGCCAGCGGACCCGGGACAGGGATAGCGGGGGGGCGATATAGGGAGACCCAGTACTTC
d_gene: TRBD2; j_gene: TRBJ2-7; abundance: .; v_gene: TRBV19; CDR3aa: CASSIGRGSSYEQYF; CDR3nt: TGCGCCAGTAGTATAGGGCGGGGGAGCTCCTACGAGCAGTACTTC
d_gene: TRBD1; j_gene: TRBJ1-4; abundance: .; v_gene: TRBV7-2; CDR3aa: CASSLAGQGEKLFF; CDR3nt: TGTGCCAGCAGCTTAGCGGGACAGGGTGAAAAACTGTTTTTT
d_gene: TRBD1; j_gene: TRBJ2-1; abundance: many; v_gene: TRBV19; CDR3aa: CASSIGTGAYNEQFF; CDR3nt: TGTGCCAGTAGTATTGGGACAGGGGCCTACAATGAGCAGTTCTTC
d_gene: TRBD1; j_gene: TRBJ2-2; abundance: .; v_gene: TRBV2; CDR3aa: CASGGTGPTGELFF; CDR3nt: TGTGCCAGCGGGGGGACAGGGCCCACCGGGGAGCTGTTTTTT
d_gene: TRBD1; j_gene: TRBJ2-5; abundance: .; v_gene: TRBV7-3; CDR3aa: CASSPGTGSAQETQYF; CDR3nt: TGTGCTAGCAGCCCCGGGACAGGGTCAGCACAAGAGACCCAGTACTTC
d_gene: TRBD1; j_gene: TRBJ2-2; abundance: many; v_gene: TRBV7-2; CDR3aa: CASSLGGGSYLNTGELFF; CDR3nt: TGTGCCAGCAGCTTAGGAGGGGGCTCGTACCTGAACACCGGGGAGCTGTTTTTT
d_gene: .; j_gene: TRBJ1-2; abundance: .; v_gene: TRBV10-3; CDR3aa: CAIRGTYGYTF; CDR3nt: TGTGCCATCAGGGGGACTTATGGCTACACCTTC
d_gene: .; j_gene: TRBJ2-7; abundance: many; v_gene: TRBV5-5; CDR3aa: CASSPQGWYEQYF; CDR3nt: TGTGCCAGCAGCCCTCAGGGGTGGTACGAGCAGTACTTC
d_gene: .; j_gene: TRBJ1-3; abundance: .; v_gene: TRBV25-1; CDR3aa: CASSEYREYPGNTIYF; CDR3nt: TGTGCCAGCAGTGAATACAGGGAGTATCCTGGAAACACCATATATTTT